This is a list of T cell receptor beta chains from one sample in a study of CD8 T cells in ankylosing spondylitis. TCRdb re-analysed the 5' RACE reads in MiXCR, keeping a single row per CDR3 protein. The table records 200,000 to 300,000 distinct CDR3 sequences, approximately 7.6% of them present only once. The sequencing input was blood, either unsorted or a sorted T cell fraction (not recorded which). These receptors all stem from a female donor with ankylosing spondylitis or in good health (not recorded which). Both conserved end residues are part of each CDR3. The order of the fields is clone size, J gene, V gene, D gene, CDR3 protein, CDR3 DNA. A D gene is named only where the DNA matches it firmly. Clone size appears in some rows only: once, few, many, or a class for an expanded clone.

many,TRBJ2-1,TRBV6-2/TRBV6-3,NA,CASTGRYNEQFF,TGTGCCAGCACGGGCCGCTACAATGAGCAGTTCTTC
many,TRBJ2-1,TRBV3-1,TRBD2,CASSPTGTSANEQFF,TGTGCCAGCAGTCCAACCGGGACTAGCGCCAATGAGCAGTTCTTC
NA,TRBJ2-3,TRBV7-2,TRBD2,CASSTGLAASTDTQYF,TGTGCCAGCAGCACAGGACTAGCGGCTAGCACAGATACGCAGTATTTT
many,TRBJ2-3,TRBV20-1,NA,CSAGSRGDTQYF,TGCAGTGCGGGATCTAGAGGAGATACGCAGTATTTT
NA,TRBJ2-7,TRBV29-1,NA,CSVEVQGPRSNGNEQYF,TGCAGCGTTGAGGTTCAGGGCCCCAGGTCCAACGGTAACGAGCAGTACTTC
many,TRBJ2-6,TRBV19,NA,CASSVSGANVLTF,TGTGCCAGTAGTGTATCTGGGGCCAACGTCCTGACTTTC
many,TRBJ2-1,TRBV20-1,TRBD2,CSATAWGGNNEQFF,TGCAGTGCTACTGCTTGGGGGGGGAACAATGAGCAGTTCTTC
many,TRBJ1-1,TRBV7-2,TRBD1,CASSWDRDTEAFF,TGTGCCAGCAGCTGGGACAGGGACACTGAAGCTTTCTTT
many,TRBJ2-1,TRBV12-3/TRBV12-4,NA,CASAFDSPYNEQFF,TGTGCCAGCGCCTTCGATTCCCCCTACAATGAGCAGTTCTTC
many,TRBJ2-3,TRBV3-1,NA,CASSQSEITDTQYF,TGTGCCAGCAGCCAGTCGGAGATCACAGATACGCAGTATTTT
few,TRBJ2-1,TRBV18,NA,CASSLQGTTGSYNEQFF,TGTGCCAGCTCACTACAGGGGACTACAGGCTCCTACAATGAGCAGTTCTTC
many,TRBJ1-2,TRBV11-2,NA,CASSLAAASYGYTF,TGTGCCAGCAGCTTAGCCGCAGCCTCCTATGGCTACACCTTC
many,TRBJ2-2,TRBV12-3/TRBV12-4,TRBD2,CASSLAVLAGGGTGELFF,TGTGCCAGCAGTTTAGCGGTTCTAGCGGGAGGAGGTACCGGGGAGCTGTTTTTT
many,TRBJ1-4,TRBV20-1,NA,CSARVRPEKLFF,TGCAGTGCTAGAGTCAGGCCTGAAAAACTGTTTTTT
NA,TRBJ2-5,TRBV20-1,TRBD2,CSARRSSGSPGETQYF,TGCAGTGCTAGGAGGTCTAGCGGGAGCCCCGGAGAGACCCAGTACTTC
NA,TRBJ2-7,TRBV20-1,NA,CSARRHQAVPYEQYF,TGCAGTGCTAGACGTCATCAAGCGGTACCCTACGAGCAGTACTTC
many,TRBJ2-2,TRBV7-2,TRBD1,CASSLAQGTGELFF,TGTGCCAGCAGCTTAGCACAGGGGACCGGGGAGCTGTTTTTT
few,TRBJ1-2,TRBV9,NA,CASSVNTLALGGYTF,TGTGCCAGCAGCGTAAATACACTCGCCTTAGGTGGCTACACCTTC
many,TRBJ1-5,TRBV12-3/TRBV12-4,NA,CASTPGLNQPQHF,TGTGCCAGCACTCCCGGCCTCAATCAGCCCCAGCATTTT
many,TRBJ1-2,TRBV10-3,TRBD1,CAISLFPGGTGYTF,TGTGCCATCAGTCTTTTCCCAGGGGGGACTGGCTACACCTTC
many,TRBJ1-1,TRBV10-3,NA,CAISDPVMNTEAFF,TGTGCCATCAGTGACCCAGTAATGAACACTGAAGCTTTCTTT
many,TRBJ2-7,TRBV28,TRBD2,CASSPGGAGVYEQYF,TGTGCCAGCAGCCCGGGGGGAGCGGGAGTTTACGAGCAGTACTTC
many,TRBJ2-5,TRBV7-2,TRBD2,CASSLDLAGGLKTQYF,TGTGCCAGCAGCTTAGATTTAGCGGGAGGCCTGAAGACCCAGTACTTC
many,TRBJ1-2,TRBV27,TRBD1,CASSLRGQGGNYGYTF,TGTGCCAGCAGTCTAAGGGGGCAGGGAGGGAACTATGGCTACACCTTC
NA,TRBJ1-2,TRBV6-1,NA,CASSESGYGYTF,TGTGCCAGCAGTGAATCTGGCTATGGCTACACCTTC
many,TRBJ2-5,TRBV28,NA,CASSFDSRRETQYF,TGTGCCAGCAGTTTTGACTCTCGGCGAGAGACCCAGTACTTC
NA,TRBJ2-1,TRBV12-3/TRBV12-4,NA,CASSIGPTNEQFF,TGTGCCAGCAGTATCGGACCGACCAATGAGCAGTTCTTC
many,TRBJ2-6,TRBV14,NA,CASSQVQPGVGANVLTF,TGTGCCAGCAGCCAAGTTCAGCCGGGAGTTGGGGCCAACGTCCTGACTTTC
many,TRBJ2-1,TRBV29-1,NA,CSVVAAVGNEQFF,TGCAGCGTTGTGGCCGCTGTCGGGAATGAGCAGTTCTTC
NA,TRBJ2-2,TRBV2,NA,CASWEGQENTGELFF,TGTGCCAGCTGGGAGGGACAGGAAAATACCGGGGAGCTGTTTTTT
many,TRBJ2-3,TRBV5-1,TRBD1,CASSLEGQGTDTQYF,TGCGCCAGCAGCTTGGAGGGACAGGGGACAGATACGCAGTATTTT
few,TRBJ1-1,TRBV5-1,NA,CASSRGGPDTEAFF,TGCGCCAGCAGCCGTGGGGGGCCCGACACTGAAGCTTTCTTT
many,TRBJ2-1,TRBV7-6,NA,CASSLGSLDYNEQFF,TGTGCCAGCAGCTTAGGTTCGCTTGATTACAATGAGCAGTTCTTC
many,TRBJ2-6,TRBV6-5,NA,CASSYSYSGANVLTF,TGTGCCAGCAGTTACTCCTACTCTGGGGCCAACGTCCTGACTTTC
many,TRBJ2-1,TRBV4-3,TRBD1,CASSQGTGRNEQFF,TGCGCCAGCAGCCAAGGGACAGGGCGAAATGAGCAGTTCTTC
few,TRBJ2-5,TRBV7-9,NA,CASSLHRGGKETQYF,TGTGCCAGCAGCCTCCATCGCGGAGGTAAAGAGACCCAGTACTTC
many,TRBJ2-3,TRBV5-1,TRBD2,CASSFGTKVADTQYF,TGCGCCAGCAGCTTCGGGACTAAGGTCGCAGATACGCAGTATTTT
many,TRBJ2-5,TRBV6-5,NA,CASSSPETQYF,TGTGCCAGCAGTTCTCCGGAGACCCAGTACTTC
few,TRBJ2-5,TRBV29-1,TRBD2,CSVEEVAGVAQETQYF,TGCAGCGTTGAAGAGGTAGCGGGAGTTGCTCAAGAGACCCAGTACTTC
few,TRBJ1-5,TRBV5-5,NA,CASSLTPGMGEPQHF,TGTGCCAGCAGCCTCACGCCGGGGATGGGGGAGCCCCAGCATTTT
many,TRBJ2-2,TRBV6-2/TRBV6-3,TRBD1,CASSYPTRQGKNTGELFF,TGTGCCAGCAGTTACCCGACCAGACAGGGGAAGAACACCGGGGAGCTGTTTTTT
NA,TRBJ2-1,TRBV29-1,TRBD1,CSVEVGQGGGGEQFF,TGCAGCGTGGAGGTGGGACAGGGAGGAGGGGGTGAGCAGTTCTTC
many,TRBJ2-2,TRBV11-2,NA,CASSLYEELLVEGGELFF,TGTGCCAGCAGCTTATACGAGGAACTCCTAGTAGAGGGCGGGGAGCTGTTTTTT
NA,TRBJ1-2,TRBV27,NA,CASRPDSYYGYTF,TGTGCCAGCAGGCCGGACAGCTACTATGGCTACACCTTC
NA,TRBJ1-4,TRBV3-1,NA,CASSQAEEKLFF,TGTGCCAGCAGCCAGGCCGAAGAAAAACTGTTTTTT
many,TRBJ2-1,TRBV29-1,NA,CSVVRDEYNEQFF,TGCAGCGTTGTTCGGGACGAATACAATGAGCAGTTCTTC